Below, 25 T cell receptor beta chains from the same sample are listed, as sequenced in a study of Graves' ophthalmopathy and Graves' hyperthyroidism. For repertoire sequencing, the TCR beta CDR3 regions were amplified from RNA transcripts. A first-round RT-PCR used HTBI primers, followed by a second-round multiplex PCR. TCRdb reanalysed the multiplex PCR reads using MiXCR and keeps one entry per CDR3 protein. This table has some 150,000 distinct CDR3 sequences, around 40% appearing once. Sequencing used peripheral blood. Receptors were obtained from a man under 40 with Graves' ophthalmopathy.

This clonotype was observed many times. The rearrangement links TRBV28 to TRBJ2-5, with 10 bases matching TRBD1. There are 12 residues in the CDR3. Germline assignment: CDR1 MDHEN and CDR2 SYDVKM. Unmatched junction bases numbered 6, after V lost 10 bases and J lost 7 bases. CDR3 in DNA: TGTGCCACCTGGACAGGGGGGGGGACCCAGTACTTC. Its protein product is CATWTGGGTQYF.

The chain carries TRBV7-8 and TRBJ1-2; D is possibly TRBD1 (5 bases). This CDR3 has 17 residues. CDR1 SGHVS and CDR2 FQNEAQ come from the germline V gene. V lost 1 base and J 4 bases, leaving 19 bases between the germline ends. The CDR3 region is CASSLGLTRGTLYGYTF. In DNA, the CDR3 is TGTGCCAGCAGCTTAGGGTTAACGAGGGGTACTCTCTATGGCTACACCTTC. Combining the CDR3 with reference TRBV7-8 and TRBJ1-2 gives the whole variable domain GAGVSQSPRYKVAKRGQDVALRCDPISGHVSLFWYQQALGQGPEFLTYFQNEAQLDKSGLPSDRFFAERPEGSVSTLKIQRTQQEDSAVYLCASSLGLTRGTLYGYTFGSGTRLTVV.

This clonotype was detected ten times or more. V usage is TRBV7-2 and J usage is TRBJ2-7; 7 bases line up with TRBD1. The ends lost 5 bases at V and 2 bases at J; junction bases unmatched: 9. Looked up from germline, CDR1 is SGHTA and CDR2 is FQGNSA. The CDR3 sequence is 15 residues long. The CDR3 DNA follows: TGTGCCAGCAGCCGCACATTCGGGACAGCCTACGAGCAGTACTTC. Its translation is CASSRTFGTAYEQYF.

CDR3 DNA: TGTGCCACCAGTGACCTTGGGCGCTACGAGCAGTACTTC. Residues: CATSDLGRYEQYF. The chain couples TRBV24-1 to TRBJ2-7; D unresolved. Trimming cost V 4 bases and J 3 bases, with 9 bases left between them. The V gene's germline CDR1 is KGHDR and CDR2 SFDVKD. The CDR3 sequence is 13 residues long.

This clonotype was observed at least ten times. This chain links TRBV18 with TRBJ2-5; 14 positions agree with TRBD2. This CDR3 comprises 17 residues. Unmatched junction bases numbered 4, after V lost 0 bases and J lost 4 bases. Germline-derived CDR1 and CDR2 are KGHSH and LQKENI. The CDR3 coding sequence is TGTGCCAGCTCACCACCGGGACTAGCGGGAGTTGGAGAGACCCAGTACTTC. Its translation: CASSPPGLAGVGETQYF.

V gene TRBV6-5 combines with J gene TRBJ1-2; tentatively, D is TRBD1 (5 bases). The CDR3 totals 13 residues. Trimming removed 0 bases at V and 8 bases at J, with 10 bases between. CDR1 is MNHEY and CDR2 is SVGAGI in the germline V gene. As DNA, the CDR3 is TGTGCCAGCAGTTACTCCTCAGGGTTGGGCTACACCTTC. This codes for CASSYSSGLGYTF.

This clonotype was seen many times. The chain has TRBV6-5 and TRBJ2-5; no definite D call. CDR3 length: 14 amino acids. V was clipped by 4 bases and J by 2 bases, with 11 bases between them. Germline CDR1 reads MNHEY; CDR2 reads SVGAGI. The DNA of the CDR3 is TGTGCCAGCAGTTTACAACAAGGACAAGAGACCCAGTACTTC. Its translation is CASSLQQGQETQYF.

This clonotype turned up a few times. The chain employs TRBV7-2 and TRBJ1-2; D is undetermined. CDR1 and CDR2 (germline): SGHTA, FQGNSA. Trimming took 1 base from V and 4 from J, leaving 10 bases between them. The CDR3 has 14 residues. The CDR3 DNA reads as TGTGCCAGCAGCTTAGACCGCGCGTCCTATGGCTACACCTTC. Translation gives CASSLDRASYGYTF. Full variable domain (outside the CDR3, taken from reference TRBV7-2 and TRBJ1-2): GAGVSQSPSNKVTEKGKDVELRCDPISGHTALYWYRQSLGQGLEFLIYFQGNSAPDKSGLPSDRFSAERTGGSVSTLTIQRTQQEDSAVYLCASSLDRASYGYTFGSGTRLTVV.

This clonotype was found many times. The chain couples TRBV6-5 to TRBJ2-5; TRBD2 is a possible D gene (6 bases). The CDR3 loop spans 14 amino acids. The V end was cut by 0 bases, the J end by 2 bases, with 7 bases between. The germline V gene has CDR1 MNHEY and CDR2 SVGAGI. CDR3 loop: CASSYSAGQETQYF. Here the CDR3 DNA reads TGTGCCAGCAGTTACTCGGCGGGACAAGAGACCCAGTACTTC.

This clonotype has ten or more counts. The chain uses TRBV2 and TRBJ1-2; D is uncertain. Deletions cut 1 base from V and 6 bases from J, with 6 bases between. Per the germline V gene, CDR1 is SNHLY and CDR2 is FYNNEI. The CDR3 is made up of 12 amino acids. In DNA form, the CDR3 reads TGTGCCAGCAGTGAAGTCCGGAATGGCTACACCTTC. It yields the protein CASSEVRNGYTF.

V is TRBV20-1 and J is TRBJ2-7, with 9 bases matching TRBD2. The J segment lost 1 base and the V segment lost 3 bases, leaving 4 bases of the junction unmatched. The V gene's germline CDR1 is DFQATT and CDR2 SNEGSKA (reference sequence). This CDR3 has 14 residues. The CDR3 spells CSASGLAGSYEQYF. The CDR3 bases are TGCAGTGCTAGTGGGCTAGCGGGGTCCTACGAGCAGTACTTC.

The chain combines TRBV12-3 or TRBV12-4 with TRBJ1-2; D is unclear. The CDR3 consists of 14 residues. Trimming took 1 base from V and 4 from J, leaving 10 bases between them. CDR3 in DNA: TGTGCCAGCAGTTTAGAGAATAAGTTCTATGGCTACACCTTC. Protein product: CASSLENKFYGYTF.

V usage is TRBV27 and J usage is TRBJ1-2, with D perhaps TRBD1 (5 bases). Trimming removed 4 bases at V and 2 bases at J, with 14 bases between. Per the germline V gene, CDR1 is MNHEY and CDR2 is SMNVEV (reference sequence). This CDR3 spans 15 amino acids. The CDR3 DNA reads as TGTGCCAGCAGTTCCCTGACAGATACCAACTATGGCTACACCTTC. It translates to CASSSLTDTNYGYTF.

This chain joins TRBV12-3 or TRBV12-4 and TRBJ1-5; 10 bases are a match to TRBD1. There are 16 residues in the CDR3. Germline trimming cut 5 bases from V and 4 bases from J; bases unmatched to any gene: 8. CDR3 coding DNA: TGTGCCAGCAGTCCCCCAGGACAGGGGGGTAATCAGCCCCAGCATTTT. Translated: CASSPPGQGGNQPQHF.

The table lists this clonotype with many counts. DNA of the CDR3: TGCGCCAGCAGCCCCGTAAGGCAAGAGACCCAGTACTTC. Translated, it gives CASSPVRQETQYF. The chain carries TRBV4-1 and TRBJ2-5, with D unclear. Germline-derived CDR1 and CDR2 are MGHRA and YSYEKL. Trimming stripped 4 bases from V and 2 bases from J, with 8 bases between. CDR3 length equals 13 residues.

The rearrangement links TRBV6-1 to TRBJ1-1; D gene uncertain. With 6 bases removed from V and 8 bases from J, the gap between germline ends came to 10 bases. The CDR3 runs 11 residues. Germline CDR1 MNHNS, CDR2 SASEGT. The CDR3 coding sequence is TGTGCCAGCAGAGGCCCAAGGGAAGCTTTCTTT. It specifies CASRGPREAFF.

This clonotype showed up many times. The chain combines TRBV15 with TRBJ1-1, with D unresolved. Trimming stripped 1 base from V and 8 bases from J, with 5 bases between. The germline V gene encodes CDR1 LNHNV and CDR2 YYDKDF (reference sequence). The CDR3 has 11 amino acids. CDR3 nucleotides: TGTGCCACCAGCAGAGGTTGGGAAGCTTTCTTT. Protein: CATSRGWEAFF. The full variable domain, with the rest looked up from reference TRBV15 and TRBJ1-1, is DAMVIQNPRYQVTQFGKPVTLSCSQTLNHNVMYWYQQKSSQAPKLLFHYYDKDFNNEADTPDNFQSRRPNTSFCFLDIRSPGLGDTAMYLCATSRGWEAFFGQGTRLTVV.

The chain has TRBV12-3 or TRBV12-4 and TRBJ1-3; D is uncertain. CDR3 size: 18 residues. The V end lost 2 bases, the J end lost 2 bases, and 19 bases lay between the germline ends. The CDR3 coding sequence is TGTGCCAGCAGTTTATCTTACACCGAACAGAATCCTGGAAACACCATATATTTT. This codes for CASSLSYTEQNPGNTIYF.

V gene TRBV12-3 or TRBV12-4 combines with J gene TRBJ1-5; 7 positions agree with TRBD1. The CDR3 runs to 13 residues. V trimming: 8 bases; J trimming: 4 bases; junction bases outside the gene matches: 5. The CDR3 DNA reads as TGTGCCAGCCGCCGGGACAGAAATCAGCCCCAGCATTTT. Translated: CASRRDRNQPQHF.

This chain uses TRBV20-1 with TRBJ1-6; possibly TRBD1 for D (5 bases). CDR1 DFQATT and CDR2 SNEGSKA come from the germline V gene (reference sequence). Trimming removed 6 bases from V and 3 bases from J, with 12 bases in between. The CDR3 covers 14 residues. The CDR3 nucleotides are TGCAGTGCCCTGGAGGGGAACTATAATTCACCCCTCCACTTT. It codes for CSALEGNYNSPLHF.

This clonotype appeared many times. The chain combines TRBV24-1 with TRBJ1-2, with 9 bases identical to TRBD1. Germline V gene sequence: CDR1 KGHDR, CDR2 SFDVKD. The CDR3 is made up of 14 amino acids. The V segment lost 8 bases and the J segment 4 bases; nucleotides outside the gene matches: 7. The CDR3 region has the DNA TGTGCCACCACCTCCGGGACAGGGACCTATGGCTACACCTTC. Amino acid sequence: CATTSGTGTYGYTF.

V and J are TRBV19 and TRBJ1-1; TRBD1 is a possible D gene (5 bases). CDR1 is LNHDA, CDR2 SQIVND, per germline (reference sequence). Trimming cost V 5 bases and J 5 bases, with 18 bases left between them. This CDR3 has 15 amino acids. The CDR3 DNA reads as TGTGCCAGTAGTGCTAAGTGGGGGGGTACGACTGAAGCTTTCTTT. As protein: CASSAKWGGTTEAFF.

The rearrangement links TRBV10-2 to TRBJ2-7; no reliable D call. Per the germline V gene, CDR1 is WSHSY and CDR2 is SAAADI. The V gene lost 0 bases and the J gene lost 6 bases, with 9 bases spanning the gap. This CDR3 region has 13 residues. In DNA form, the CDR3 reads TGCGCCAGCAGTGAGTCGAGGCCCCTCGAGCAGTACTTC. This codes for CASSESRPLEQYF.

This chain connects TRBV6-2 or TRBV6-3 to TRBJ1-5; no clear D. The germline V gene encodes CDR1 MNHEY and CDR2 SVGEGT. V was pared by 6 bases and J by 6 bases, with 9 bases between. The CDR3 has 12 amino acids. The CDR3 region is CASSRRVQPQHF. The CDR3 nucleotides are TGTGCCAGCAGCCGCCGAGTTCAGCCCCAGCATTTT.

This clonotype was counted once. The V and J genes are TRBV12-3 or TRBV12-4 and TRBJ1-2; TRBD1 is a possible D gene (5 bases). V dropped 4 bases and J dropped 10 bases, with 22 bases sitting between them. The CDR3 length is 15 residues. CDR3 in amino acids: CASSSTERSLIDYTF. CDR3 coding DNA: TGTGCCAGCAGTTCGACAGAGCGATCCTTAATAGACTACACCTTC.